One sample yielded the 13 T cell receptor beta chains listed below, sequenced in a study of Ad26.COV2.S vaccination and SARS-CoV-2 variants. Assay used: immunoSEQ multiplex PCR; TCRdb lists only in-frame clones, some missing. In the table there are under 95,000 clones, under 90% of which are singletons. Material: peripheral blood, obtained after recovery from COVID-19. The origin of the receptors is a human donor who had recovered from COVID-19.

The J gene is TRBJ1-5, the V gene TRBV6-5; the D is unclear. Trimming pared 2 bases from V and 0 bases from J, leaving 8 bases between. The CDR3 is made up of 15 amino acids. Germline V lookup: CDR1 MNHEY, CDR2 SVGAGI. The CDR3 reads CASSYTGYSNQPQHF. CDR3 nucleotide sequence: TGTGCCAGCAGTTACACGGGTTATAGCAATCAGCCCCAGCATTTT.

This clone was seen once. The chain combines TRBV11-2 with TRBJ1-1; TRBD1 might be the D (6 bases). The CDR3 is made up of 14 amino acids. Germline V CDR1 and CDR2: SGHAT, FQNNGV. V was pared by 2 bases and J by 5 bases, with 12 bases between. The CDR3 DNA sequence: TGTGCCAGCAGCTTAACTGGGGGCGTAACTGAAGCTTTCTTT. The encoded protein is CASSLTGGVTEAFF.

V and J are TRBV28 and TRBJ1-6; TRBD1 might be the D (6 bases). CDR1 is MDHEN, CDR2 SYDVKM, per germline. The CDR3 consists of 14 residues. The V end lost 3 bases, the J end lost 10 bases, and 13 bases lay between the germline ends. The CDR3, as DNA: TGTGCCAGCAGTTTGCAGGGGTTGGGATCACCCCTCCACTTT. Amino acid sequence: CASSLQGLGSPLHF.

In its sample, this clone was seen once. V is TRBV28 and J is TRBJ1-1, with a possible D match to TRBD1 (5 bases). This CDR3 has 13 residues. Per the germline V gene, CDR1 is MDHEN and CDR2 is SYDVKM. V was cut by 10 bases and J by 9 bases, with 21 bases left in between. CDR3 protein: CANSGGSGRKAFF. DNA of the CDR3: TGTGCCAATTCTGGTGGCTCGGGGCGGAAAGCTTTCTTT.

By frequency in the sample, this clone is medium-sized. This chain links TRBV7-2 with TRBJ2-7; D is perhaps TRBD2 (5 bases). The V gene's germline CDR1 is SGHTA and CDR2 FQGNSA. This CDR3 has 13 residues. V was clipped by 0 bases and J by 7 bases, with 10 bases between them. This CDR3 reads CASSLASSGEQYF. The CDR3 region has the DNA TGTGCCAGCAGCTTAGCAAGCTCGGGGGAGCAGTACTTC.

This chain connects TRBV6-2 or TRBV6-3 to TRBJ2-7; D gene uncertain. CDR1 is MNHEY and CDR2 is SVGEGT in the germline V gene. The CDR3 is 13 residues long. V shed 6 bases and J shed 6 bases, with 15 bases lying between them. CDR3 sequence: CASSPQPGTEQYF. The CDR3 DNA is TGTGCCAGCAGCCCTCAGCCTGGTACCGAGCAGTACTTC.

The V and J genes are TRBV6-2 or TRBV6-3 and TRBJ2-1, with no clear D. From germline, CDR1 is MNHEY and CDR2 SVGEGT. The germline V and J ends were trimmed by 4 bases and 8 bases, with 21 bases remaining between them. The CDR3 totals 16 residues. The CDR3 loop is CASSSQPGPEGDEQFF. The CDR3 DNA reads as TGTGCCAGCAGTTCACAACCTGGACCCGAAGGCGATGAGCAGTTCTTC.

The chain uses TRBV24-1 and TRBJ2-7, with a weak D call TRBD2 (6 bases). Germline values: CDR1 KGHDR, CDR2 SFDVKD. V gave up 4 bases and J gave up 2 bases, with 14 bases separating them. The CDR3 consists of 15 residues. The CDR3 spells CATSDGSREAYEQYF. Written as DNA, the CDR3 is TGTGCCACCAGTGACGGGAGCAGGGAGGCCTACGAGCAGTACTTC.

The chain employs TRBV19 and TRBJ2-1; D remains unclear. CDR1 and CDR2 (germline): LNHDA, SQIVND (reference sequence). Trimming left V 5 bases short and J 6 bases short, with 17 bases between. This CDR3 has 15 amino acids. In DNA form, the CDR3 reads TGTGCCAGTAGTGTGGGGAATGGGGTTGGCAATGAGCAGTTCTTC. Translated, it gives CASSVGNGVGNEQFF.

The chain joins TRBV18 to TRBJ1-1; tentative D call: TRBD1 (5 bases). Trimming removed 1 base at V and 3 bases at J, with 15 bases between. The CDR3 sequence is 16 residues long. Per germline, CDR1 KGHSH and CDR2 LQKENI. The CDR3 loop reads CASSPQQQAMHTEAFF. Here the CDR3 DNA reads TGTGCCAGCTCACCACAACAACAGGCGATGCACACTGAAGCTTTCTTT.

The gene calls are TRBV28 and TRBJ2-7; 7 nucleotides align to TRBD1. This CDR3 is 12 amino acids long. Germline CDR1 is MDHEN and CDR2 is SYDVKM. The trim removed 7 bases at V and 3 bases at J, leaving 3 bases unmatched. The CDR3 here is CASKRTGYEQYF. The DNA for the CDR3 is TGTGCCAGCAAACGGACAGGCTACGAGCAGTACTTC.

The V and J genes are TRBV7-9 and TRBJ2-3; 9 bases map to TRBD2. There are 16 residues in the CDR3. Trimming took 1 base from V and 0 from J; bases not matched to a gene: 2. Looked up from germline, CDR1 is SEHNR and CDR2 is FQNEAQ (reference sequence). The CDR3 DNA follows: TGTGCCAGCAGCTTAGTCACTAGCGGGAGCACAGATACGCAGTATTTT. This gives the protein CASSLVTSGSTDTQYF.

This chain links TRBV28 with TRBJ1-1; TRBD1 agrees at 9 bases. This CDR3 spans 17 amino acids. The ends lost 6 bases at V and 2 bases at J; junction bases unmatched: 13. Germline CDR1 is MDHEN and CDR2 is SYDVKM. The CDR3 DNA sequence: TGTGCCAGCAGCACAACCGTTAGACAGGGGGTAAACACTGAAGCTTTCTTT. Its translation: CASSTTVRQGVNTEAFF.